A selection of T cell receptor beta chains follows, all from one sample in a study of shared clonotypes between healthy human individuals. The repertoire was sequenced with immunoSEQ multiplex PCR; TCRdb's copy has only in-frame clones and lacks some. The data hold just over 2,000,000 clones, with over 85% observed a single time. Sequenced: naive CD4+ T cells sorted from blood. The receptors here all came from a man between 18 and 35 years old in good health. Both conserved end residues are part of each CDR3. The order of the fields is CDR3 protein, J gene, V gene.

CDR3 protein: CASSPPAPLYEQYF; J gene: TRBJ2-7; V gene: TRBV6-5
CDR3 protein: CASSARQGSNYGYTF; J gene: TRBJ1-2; V gene: TRBV9
CDR3 protein: CARSLVCGRAGDTQYF; J gene: TRBJ2-3; V gene: TRBV5-3
CDR3 protein: CAWSGRGDTEAFF; J gene: TRBJ1-1; V gene: TRBV30
CDR3 protein: CASSPWTEGYGYTF; J gene: TRBJ1-2; V gene: TRBV23-1
CDR3 protein: CASSEFGRTGNEQYF; J gene: TRBJ2-7; V gene: TRBV2
CDR3 protein: CASLGALSPLHF; J gene: TRBJ1-6; V gene: TRBV28
CDR3 protein: CASRRGRPYEQYF; J gene: TRBJ2-7; V gene: TRBV6-5
CDR3 protein: CASSLGLRTSGGTYEQYF; J gene: TRBJ2-7; V gene: TRBV18
CDR3 protein: CSARADQPQHF; J gene: TRBJ1-5; V gene: TRBV20-1
CDR3 protein: CASTPSSYPETQYF; J gene: TRBJ2-5; V gene: TRBV5-1
CDR3 protein: CASSIIGTSGPSTDTQYF; J gene: TRBJ2-3; V gene: TRBV19
CDR3 protein: CASSLGEGLGNEKLFF; J gene: TRBJ1-4; V gene: TRBV4-1
CDR3 protein: CAISEGWLGLYEQYF; J gene: TRBJ2-7; V gene: TRBV10-3
CDR3 protein: CASSLAGEWNTEAFF; J gene: TRBJ1-1; V gene: TRBV5-6
CDR3 protein: CASSWRGTRQGDTEAFF; J gene: TRBJ1-1; V gene: TRBV5-1
CDR3 protein: CASSLGQGNNEQFF; J gene: TRBJ2-1; V gene: TRBV5-1
CDR3 protein: CATSRAHGAGVYEQYF; J gene: TRBJ2-7; V gene: TRBV15
CDR3 protein: CASRGEAGTDTQYF; J gene: TRBJ2-3; V gene: TRBV5-1
CDR3 protein: CASSPAPGPGDNEQFF; J gene: TRBJ2-1; V gene: TRBV4-1
CDR3 protein: CASSPVGGGFGYNEQFF; J gene: TRBJ2-1; V gene: TRBV11-3
CDR3 protein: CASSLEAGAPKNIQYF; J gene: TRBJ2-4; V gene: TRBV7-2
CDR3 protein: CASSLGTGASSYEQYF; J gene: TRBJ2-7; V gene: TRBV5-1
CDR3 protein: CATLRGLAQHF; J gene: TRBJ1-5; V gene: TRBV6-1
CDR3 protein: CASSAGATQGEQYF; J gene: TRBJ2-7; V gene: TRBV2
CDR3 protein: CASSIDFSGTGSTDTQYF; J gene: TRBJ2-3; V gene: TRBV19
CDR3 protein: CASSFSGGKETQYF; J gene: TRBJ2-5; V gene: TRBV5-1
CDR3 protein: CASSSNYGYTF; J gene: TRBJ1-2; V gene: TRBV5-1
CDR3 protein: CASSPPSSYNSPLHF; J gene: TRBJ1-6; V gene: TRBV7-2
CDR3 protein: CASSPRGASGKFLPSYEQYF; J gene: TRBJ2-7; V gene: TRBV7-6
CDR3 protein: CASSLVIGTEAFF; J gene: TRBJ1-1; V gene: TRBV7-2
CDR3 protein: CASSLDRVDNYGYTF; J gene: TRBJ1-2; V gene: TRBV7-9
CDR3 protein: CASSTGQGGYTF; J gene: TRBJ1-2; V gene: TRBV7-9
CDR3 protein: CASAGGPGDTQYF; J gene: TRBJ2-3; V gene: TRBV13
CDR3 protein: CASSLRTSGYEQYF; J gene: TRBJ2-7; V gene: TRBV7-8
CDR3 protein: CASSRSVLYEQYF; J gene: TRBJ2-7; V gene: TRBV7-9
CDR3 protein: CASSLRTQYYEQYF; J gene: TRBJ2-7; V gene: TRBV5-8
CDR3 protein: CAISESRGQTYEQYF; J gene: TRBJ2-7; V gene: TRBV10-3
CDR3 protein: CAWIPETNYGYTF; J gene: TRBJ1-2; V gene: TRBV30
CDR3 protein: CASSADIGGYTF; J gene: TRBJ1-2; V gene: TRBV9
CDR3 protein: CASSLVGLQGTDTQYF; J gene: TRBJ2-3; V gene: TRBV7-9
CDR3 protein: CASRTGVNTEAFF; J gene: TRBJ1-1; V gene: TRBV5-1
CDR3 protein: CASGFYEQYF; J gene: TRBJ2-7; V gene: TRBV27
CDR3 protein: CASSAPRGTGETQYF; J gene: TRBJ2-5; V gene: TRBV2
CDR3 protein: CASSLVGAAAGSYEQYF; J gene: TRBJ2-7; V gene: TRBV5-1
CDR3 protein: CASSPGTSGTYEQYF; J gene: TRBJ2-7; V gene: TRBV5-1
CDR3 protein: CASNLNRVSGNTIYF; J gene: TRBJ1-3; V gene: TRBV6-1
CDR3 protein: CASSPDGVNTEAFF; J gene: TRBJ1-1; V gene: TRBV5-4
CDR3 protein: CATGGRNYGYTF; J gene: TRBJ1-2; V gene: TRBV10-2
CDR3 protein: CASSVGFGTGSQETQYF; J gene: TRBJ2-5; V gene: TRBV9
CDR3 protein: CASSTGLAGDTGELFF; J gene: TRBJ2-2; V gene: TRBV11-3
CDR3 protein: CAWSPRGGDGYTF; J gene: TRBJ1-2; V gene: TRBV30
CDR3 protein: CASGKSGTVNTEAFF; J gene: TRBJ1-1; V gene: TRBV12-5
CDR3 protein: CSVAGLNTEAFF; J gene: TRBJ1-1; V gene: TRBV29-1
CDR3 protein: CASSIDREGDTQYF; J gene: TRBJ2-3; V gene: TRBV5-1
CDR3 protein: CASSLGQGGQETQYF; J gene: TRBJ2-5; V gene: TRBV5-4
CDR3 protein: CASSNPTDTGELFF; J gene: TRBJ2-2; V gene: TRBV7-9
CDR3 protein: CASRSLAGLNTGELFF; J gene: TRBJ2-2; V gene: TRBV5-1
CDR3 protein: CAISGAQGLTNTGELFF; J gene: TRBJ2-2; V gene: TRBV6-1
CDR3 protein: CASSSGSGVVNYNEQFF; J gene: TRBJ2-1; V gene: TRBV27